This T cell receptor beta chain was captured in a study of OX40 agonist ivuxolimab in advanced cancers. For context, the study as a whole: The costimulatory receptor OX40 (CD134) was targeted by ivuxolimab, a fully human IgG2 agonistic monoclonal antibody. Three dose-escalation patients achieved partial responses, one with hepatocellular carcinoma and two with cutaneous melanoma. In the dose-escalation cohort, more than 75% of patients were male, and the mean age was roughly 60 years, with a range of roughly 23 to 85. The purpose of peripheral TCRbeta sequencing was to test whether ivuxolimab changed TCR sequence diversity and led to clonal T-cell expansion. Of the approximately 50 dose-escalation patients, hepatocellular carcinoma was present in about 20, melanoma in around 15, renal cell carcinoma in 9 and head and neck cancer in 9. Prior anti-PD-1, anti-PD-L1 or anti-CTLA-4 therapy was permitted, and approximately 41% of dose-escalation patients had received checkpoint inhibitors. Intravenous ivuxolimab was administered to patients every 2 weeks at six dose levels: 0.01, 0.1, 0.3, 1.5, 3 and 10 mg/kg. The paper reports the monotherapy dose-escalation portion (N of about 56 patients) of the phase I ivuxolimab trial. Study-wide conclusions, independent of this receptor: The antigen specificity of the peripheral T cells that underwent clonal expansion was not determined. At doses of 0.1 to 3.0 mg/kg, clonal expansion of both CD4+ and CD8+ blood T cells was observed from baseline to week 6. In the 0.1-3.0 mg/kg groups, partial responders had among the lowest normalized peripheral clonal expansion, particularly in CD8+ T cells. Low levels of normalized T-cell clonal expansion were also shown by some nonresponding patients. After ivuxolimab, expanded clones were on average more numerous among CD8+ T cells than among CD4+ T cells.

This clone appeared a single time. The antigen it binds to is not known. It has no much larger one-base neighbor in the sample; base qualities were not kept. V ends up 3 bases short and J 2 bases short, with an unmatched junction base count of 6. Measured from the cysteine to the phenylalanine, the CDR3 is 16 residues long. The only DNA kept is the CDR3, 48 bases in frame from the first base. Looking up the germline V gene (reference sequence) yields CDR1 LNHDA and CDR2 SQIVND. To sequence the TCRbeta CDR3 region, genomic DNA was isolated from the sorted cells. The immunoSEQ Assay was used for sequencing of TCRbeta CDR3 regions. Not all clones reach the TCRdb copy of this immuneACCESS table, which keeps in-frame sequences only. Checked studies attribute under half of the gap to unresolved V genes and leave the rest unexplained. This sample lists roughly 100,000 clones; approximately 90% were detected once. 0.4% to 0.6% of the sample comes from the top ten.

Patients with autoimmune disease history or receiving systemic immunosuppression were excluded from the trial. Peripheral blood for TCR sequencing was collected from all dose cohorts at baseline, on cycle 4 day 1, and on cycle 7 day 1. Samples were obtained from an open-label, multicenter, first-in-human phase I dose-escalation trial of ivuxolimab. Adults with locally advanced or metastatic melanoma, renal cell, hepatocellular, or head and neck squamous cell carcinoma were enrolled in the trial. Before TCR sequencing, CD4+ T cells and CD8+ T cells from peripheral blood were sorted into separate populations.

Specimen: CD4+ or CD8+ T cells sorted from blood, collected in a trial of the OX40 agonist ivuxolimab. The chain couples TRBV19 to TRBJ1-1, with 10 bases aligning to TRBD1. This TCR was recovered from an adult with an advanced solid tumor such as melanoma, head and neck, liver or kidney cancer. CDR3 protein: CASSIRQGARNTEAFF. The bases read TGTGCCAGTAGTATTCGACAGGGGGCCAGAAACACTGAAGCTTTCTTT.